This T cell receptor beta chain was profiled in a study of T-cell memory formation after mild COVID-19. Study details: The study found TCR clusters largely donor specific.

As for this clonotype: Its specificity is not known.

Findings of the study overall: Among clones contracting day 15 to 85, CD4/CD8 was balanced, whereas later expanders leaned CD4+. Second-wave clones peaking on day 37 lacked confirmed SARS-CoV-2 specificity. The study found contracting CD4+ clones mainly in CM and EM and contracting CD8+ clones in EMRA.

TCRdb recomputed calls from the 5' RACE reads with MiXCR, one row per CDR3 protein. The table shows about 400,000 distinct CDR3 sequences, with about 25% occurring only once. Sequenced input: PBMCs or a T cell subset sorted from them (not recorded which). The sequence derives from an adult woman who had mild COVID-19 (a few samples of this study predate the infection). Cell type and time point are not known.

In DNA form, the CDR3 reads TGTGCCAGCAGCTTAGATCGGGGTTGGCACGAGCAGTACTTC. It yields the protein CASSLDRGWHEQYF. The chain recombines TRBV7-9 with TRBJ2-7, with a possible D match to TRBD2 (5 bases). Germline V gene sequence: CDR1 SEHNR, CDR2 FQNEAQ (reference sequence). The CDR3 is 14 residues long. The V end lost 1 base, the J end lost 5 bases, and 12 bases lay between the germline ends.